One and the same sample provided the 21 T cell receptor beta chains below, sequenced in a study of shared clonotypes between healthy human individuals. Assay: immunoSEQ multiplex PCR; the TCRdb copy retains only in-frame clones and omits some. The table includes around 2.1 million clones, 93% detected once. CD45RO-negative cells were positively selected for CCR7, leaving out terminally differentiated effector memory CD45RA+ cells. Material for sequencing was naive CD8+ T cells from PBMCs. These receptors all come from a man younger than 35 in good health. Some clones in this sample may be carry-over from other donors' samples.

This chain uses TRBV4-1 with TRBJ1-2; 8 bases fit TRBD1. The CDR3 has 13 amino acids. J gave up 7 bases and V 1 base, and 2 bases lay outside the gene matches. Germline-derived CDR1 and CDR2 are MGHRA and YSYEKL. In DNA, the CDR3 is TGCGCCAGCAGCCAAGGGACAGGGAGTGGCTACACCTTC. It yields the protein CASSQGTGSGYTF.

The rearrangement links TRBV2 to TRBJ2-2; 11 bases align to TRBD1. This CDR3 comprises 17 residues. Germline trimming cut 6 bases from V and 3 bases from J; bases unmatched to any gene: 9. The germline CDR1 and CDR2 sequences are SNHLY and FYNNEI. CDR3 in amino acids: CASRTHRDRGYTGELFF. CDR3 coding DNA: TGTGCCAGCAGAACGCACCGGGACAGGGGGTACACCGGGGAGCTGTTTTTT. The full variable domain, its missing parts supplied by reference TRBV2 and TRBJ2-2, is EPEVTQTPSHQVTQMGQEVILRCVPISNHLYFYWYRQILGQKVEFLVSFYNNEISEKSEIFDDQFSVERPDGSNFTLKIRSTKLEDSAMYFCASRTHRDRGYTGELFFGEGSRLTVL.

The chain combines TRBV11-1 with TRBJ2-3; 7 bases match TRBD2. Germline values: CDR1 SGHAT, CDR2 FQDESV (reference sequence). The V segment lost 0 bases and the J segment 4 bases; nucleotides outside the gene matches: 1. The CDR3 is 14 amino acids. In nucleotides, the CDR3 is TGTGCCAGCAGCTTAGCGGGAGGGGCAGATACGCAGTATTTT. It codes for CASSLAGGADTQYF.

The CDR3 sequence: CASSPRTSGSSEQYF. The DNA of the CDR3 is TGCGCCAGCAGCCCCAGGACTAGCGGGAGTTCCGAGCAGTACTTC. This sequence joins TRBV4-1 and TRBJ2-7; 13 nucleotides line up with TRBD2. The trim removed 4 bases at V and 6 bases at J, leaving 6 bases unmatched. In germline, CDR1 is MGHRA, CDR2 YSYEKL. The CDR3 length is 15 residues.

This clone appeared once. The chain links TRBV6-6 to TRBJ1-1, with a tentative D call TRBD1 (5 bases). Trimming cost V 6 bases and J 10 bases, with 21 bases left between them. From germline, CDR1 is MNHNY and CDR2 SVGAGI (reference sequence). The CDR3 is 14 amino acids. The CDR3 loop reads CASSPQGPSWGAFF. CDR3 nucleotide sequence: TGTGCCAGCAGCCCCCAGGGTCCCTCATGGGGAGCTTTCTTT.

The rearrangement uses TRBV7-6 and TRBJ1-1, with 7 bases aligning to TRBD1. Germline V gene sequence: CDR1 SGHVS, CDR2 FNYEAQ. The V and J ends lost 4 bases and 5 bases, in that order; junction bases with no gene match: 10. The CDR3 is 15 residues long. The CDR3 nucleotides are TGTGCCAGCAGCTCTCGACAGGGCGAGCGGACTGAAGCTTTCTTT. It is translated as CASSSRQGERTEAFF. The full variable domain, rest sourced from reference TRBV7-6 and TRBJ1-1, is GAGVSQSPRYKVTKRGQDVALRCDPISGHVSLYWYRQALGQGPEFLTYFNYEAQQDKSGLPNDRFSAERPEGSISTLTIQRTEQRDSAMYRCASSSRQGERTEAFFGQGTRLTVV.

Remarks on this clone: Other DNA sequences within the sample encode an identical CDR3. V gene TRBV27 combines with J gene TRBJ2-7; TRBD2 might be the D (5 bases). This CDR3 has 14 residues. Between the trimmed V and J ends, which lost 3 bases and 3 bases, there was a span of 12 bases. The germline CDR1 and CDR2 sequences are MNHEY and SMNVEV (reference sequence). This CDR3 reads CASSFRLAGYEQYF. For the CDR3, the DNA is TGTGCCAGCAGTTTCCGGCTAGCAGGCTACGAGCAGTACTTC.

This chain joins TRBV27 and TRBJ2-5; 9 positions agree with TRBD2. Germline V gives CDR1 MNHEY, CDR2 SMNVEV (reference sequence). The CDR3 spans 14 residues. Trimming took 4 bases from V and 3 from J; bases not matched to a gene: 3. CDR3 nucleotides: TGTGCCAGCAGTTCCTTAGCGGGAGAAGAGACCCAGTACTTC. Translated, it gives CASSSLAGEETQYF.

J is TRBJ2-1 and V is TRBV7-8; D ambiguous. The CDR3 has 13 residues. Trimming removed 0 bases from V and 9 bases from J, with 9 bases in between. Per germline, CDR1 SGHVS and CDR2 FQNEAQ. The CDR3 spells CASSLARISEQFF. The CDR3 nucleotides are TGTGCCAGCAGCTTAGCTCGGATCTCTGAGCAGTTCTTC. Together with reference TRBV7-8 and TRBJ2-1, the CDR3 gives the full variable domain: GAGVSQSPRYKVAKRGQDVALRCDPISGHVSLFWYQQALGQGPEFLTYFQNEAQLDKSGLPSDRFFAERPEGSVSTLKIQRTQQEDSAVYLCASSLARISEQFFGPGTRLTVL.

The chain has TRBV2 and TRBJ2-3, with D hard to call. Germline V gene lookup returns CDR1 SNHLY and CDR2 FYNNEI. The CDR3 loop spans 12 amino acids. Trimming removed 7 bases from V and 2 bases from J, with 7 bases in between. The CDR3 is CASIRATDTQYF. The CDR3 nucleotides are TGTGCCAGCATCCGGGCCACAGATACGCAGTATTTT.

The chain couples TRBV7-8 to TRBJ2-2; D is possibly TRBD2 (6 bases). The CDR3 covers 14 residues. Trimming removed 2 bases at V and 5 bases at J, with 9 bases between. CDR1 and CDR2 (germline): SGHVS, FQNEAQ. Here the CDR3 reads CASSLPEGTGELFF. The DNA of the CDR3 is TGTGCCAGCAGCTTACCGGAGGGGACCGGGGAGCTGTTTTTT.

In regard to this clone: This sample also contains other DNA sequences that code for the same CDR3. The rearrangement joins TRBV7-9 to TRBJ2-7, with 10 bases lining up with TRBD1. CDR3 size: 13 residues. The trim removed 5 bases at V and 4 bases at J, leaving 2 bases unmatched. Per germline, CDR1 SEHNR and CDR2 FQNEAQ (reference sequence). This CDR3 reads CASSRTGGYEQYF. Written as DNA, the CDR3 is TGTGCCAGCAGCCGGACAGGGGGATACGAGCAGTACTTC.

This clone was detected once. The chain couples TRBV5-6 to TRBJ2-7, with 7 bases identical to TRBD1. The CDR3 consists of 13 residues. V lost 3 bases and J lost 5; bases outside the gene matches: 5. Germline-derived CDR1 and CDR2 are SGHDT and YYEEEE. The CDR3 DNA reads as TGTGCCAGCAGCTCGACGACAGGGAACGAGCAGTACTTC. Amino acid sequence: CASSSTTGNEQYF.

The chain has TRBV27 and TRBJ2-1; TRBD2 matches at 7 bases. With 6 bases clipped from V and 5 bases from J, the junction kept 10 bases outside the gene matches. From germline, CDR1 is MNHEY and CDR2 SMNVEV (reference sequence). The CDR3 covers 15 residues. CDR3 nucleotide sequence: TGTGCCAGCAGCAGTGGGACTACCGGTAACAATGAGCAGTTCTTC. This codes for CASSSGTTGNNEQFF.

About this clone: At the DNA level, this CDR3 is encoded by other sequences in the same sample as well. The genes are TRBV9 and TRBJ2-7; 8 nucleotides line up with TRBD1. Looked up from germline, CDR1 is SGDLS and CDR2 is YYNGEE. The ends lost 4 bases at V and 2 bases at J; junction bases unmatched: 5. The CDR3 is made up of 14 amino acids. The CDR3 DNA follows: TGTGCCAGCAGCCCGGGGACAGGAGCCTACGAGCAGTACTTC. This translates into CASSPGTGAYEQYF.

V and J are TRBV7-9 and TRBJ1-5; D may be TRBD1 (5 bases). Trimming shortened V by 1 base and J by 9 bases, and 13 bases separated the two germline ends. CDR3 length: 14 residues. Per the germline V gene, CDR1 is SEHNR and CDR2 is FQNEAQ (reference sequence). CDR3: CASSLGEGIRPQHF. In nucleotides, the CDR3 is TGTGCCAGCAGCTTAGGTGAGGGGATACGGCCCCAGCATTTT.

V is TRBV29-1 and J is TRBJ1-2; the D is unclear. This CDR3 spans 13 amino acids. Looked up from germline, CDR1 is SQVTM and CDR2 is ANQGSEA. Trimming removed 4 bases at V and 5 bases at J, with 14 bases between. The CDR3, as DNA: TGCAGCGTTGTTGGGGAGGTGGGGTATGGCTACACCTTC. Protein product: CSVVGEVGYGYTF.

This clone has only a few counts. The chain combines TRBV25-1 with TRBJ1-1; D is perhaps TRBD1 (5 bases). The CDR3 totals 13 residues. Trimming pared 9 bases from V and 0 bases from J, leaving 11 bases between. Per the germline V gene, CDR1 is MGHDK and CDR2 is SYGVNS. CDR3 sequence: CASQGEVNTEAFF. As DNA, the CDR3 is TGTGCCAGTCAGGGTGAGGTGAACACTGAAGCTTTCTTT.

The chain combines TRBV7-9 with TRBJ1-2; possible D gene TRBD1, 5 bases. Germline lookup yields CDR1 SEHNR and CDR2 FQNEAQ (reference sequence). The CDR3 is made up of 15 amino acids. Trimming removed 0 bases from V and 4 bases from J, with 12 bases in between. CDR3 sequence (DNA): TGTGCCAGCAGCTTAGCGGGGGAGGAACTCTATGGCTACACCTTC. It specifies CASSLAGEELYGYTF.

The chain combines TRBV7-9 with TRBJ2-7; TRBD2 aligns across 7 bases. J was trimmed by 1 base and V by 1 base; bases with no gene match: 1. The germline gives CDR1 SEHNR, CDR2 FQNEAQ (reference sequence). This CDR3 spans 14 amino acids. As DNA, the CDR3 is TGTGCCAGCAGCTTAGTGCGGGAGTCCTACGAGCAGTACTTC. It codes for CASSLVRESYEQYF.

V usage is TRBV15 and J usage is TRBJ1-3; the match to TRBD1 covers 7 bases. The CDR3 covers 16 residues. Per germline, CDR1 LNHNV and CDR2 YYDKDF (reference sequence). With 0 bases clipped from V and 3 bases from J, the junction kept 5 bases outside the gene matches. The DNA for the CDR3 is TGTGCCACCAGCAGAGAAACAGGGGCCTTTGGAAACACCATATATTTT. This codes for CATSRETGAFGNTIYF.